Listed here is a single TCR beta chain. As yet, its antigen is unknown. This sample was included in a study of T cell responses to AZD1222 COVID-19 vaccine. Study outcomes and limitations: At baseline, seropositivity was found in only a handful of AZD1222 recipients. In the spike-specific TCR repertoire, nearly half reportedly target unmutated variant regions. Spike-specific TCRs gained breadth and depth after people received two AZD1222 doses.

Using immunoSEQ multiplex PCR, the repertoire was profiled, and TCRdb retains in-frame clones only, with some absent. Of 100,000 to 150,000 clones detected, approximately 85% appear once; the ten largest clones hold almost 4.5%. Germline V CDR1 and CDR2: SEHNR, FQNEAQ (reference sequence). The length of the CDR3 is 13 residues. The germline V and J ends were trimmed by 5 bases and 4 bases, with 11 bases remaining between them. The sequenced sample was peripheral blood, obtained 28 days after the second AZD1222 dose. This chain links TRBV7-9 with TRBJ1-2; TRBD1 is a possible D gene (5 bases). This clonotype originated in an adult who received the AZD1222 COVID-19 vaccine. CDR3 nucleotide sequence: TGTGCCAGCAGCCTAGGGGCACCCTATGGCTACACCTTC. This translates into CASSLGAPYGYTF.